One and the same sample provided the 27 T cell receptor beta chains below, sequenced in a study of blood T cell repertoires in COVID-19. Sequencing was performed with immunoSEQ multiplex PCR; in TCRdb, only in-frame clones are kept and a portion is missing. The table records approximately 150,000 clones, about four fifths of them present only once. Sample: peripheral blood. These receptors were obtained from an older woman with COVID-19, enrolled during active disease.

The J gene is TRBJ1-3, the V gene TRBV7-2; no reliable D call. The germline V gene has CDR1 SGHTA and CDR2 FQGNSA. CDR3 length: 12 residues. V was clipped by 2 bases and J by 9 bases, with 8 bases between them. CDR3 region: CASSLSVGTIYF. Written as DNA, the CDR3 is TGTGCCAGCAGCTTAAGCGTTGGCACCATATATTTT. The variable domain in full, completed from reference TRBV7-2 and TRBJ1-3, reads GAGVSQSPSNKVTEKGKDVELRCDPISGHTALYWYRQSLGQGLEFLIYFQGNSAPDKSGLPSDRFSAERTGGSVSTLTIQRTQQEDSAVYLCASSLSVGTIYFGEGSWLTVV.

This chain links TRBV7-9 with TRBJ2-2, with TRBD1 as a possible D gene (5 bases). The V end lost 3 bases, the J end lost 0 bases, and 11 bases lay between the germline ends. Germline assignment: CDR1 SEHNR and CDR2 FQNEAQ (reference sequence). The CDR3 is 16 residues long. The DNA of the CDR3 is TGTGCCAGCAGCTTGCAATGGACAACGAACACCGGGGAGCTGTTTTTT. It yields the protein CASSLQWTTNTGELFF.

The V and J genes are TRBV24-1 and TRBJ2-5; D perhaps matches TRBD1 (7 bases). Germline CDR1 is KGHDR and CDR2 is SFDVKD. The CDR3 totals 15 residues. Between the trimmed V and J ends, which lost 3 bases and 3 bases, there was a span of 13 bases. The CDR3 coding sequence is TGTGCCACCAGTGATCGGGGGACAGTAAAAGAGACCCAGTACTTC. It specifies CATSDRGTVKETQYF.

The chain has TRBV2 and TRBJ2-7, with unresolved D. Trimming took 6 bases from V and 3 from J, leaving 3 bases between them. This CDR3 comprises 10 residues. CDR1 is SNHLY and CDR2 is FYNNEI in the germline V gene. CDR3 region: CASSIYEQYF. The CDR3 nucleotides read TGTGCCAGCAGCATCTACGAGCAGTACTTC. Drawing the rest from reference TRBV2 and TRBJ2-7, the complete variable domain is EPEVTQTPSHQVTQMGQEVILRCVPISNHLYFYWYRQILGQKVEFLVSFYNNEISEKSEIFDDQFSVERPDGSNFTLKIRSTKLEDSAMYFCASSIYEQYFGPGTRLTVT.

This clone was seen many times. CDR3 region: CASSQQGGTGYTF. The CDR3 DNA reads as TGTGCCAGCAGTCAACAGGGGGGAACGGGCTACACCTTC. This chain links TRBV6-4 with TRBJ1-2; 8 nucleotides match TRBD1. V shed 5 bases, J shed 8 bases, and the junction held 7 bases outside the gene matches. CDR3 length: 13 residues. Germline V CDR1 and CDR2: MRHNA, SNTAGT.

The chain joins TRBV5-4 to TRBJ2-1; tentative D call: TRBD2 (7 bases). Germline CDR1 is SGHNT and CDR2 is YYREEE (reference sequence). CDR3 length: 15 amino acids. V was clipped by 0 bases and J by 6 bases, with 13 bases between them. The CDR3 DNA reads TGTGCCAGCAGCTTGGAACAGGGAGGGGTCAATGAGCAGTTCTTC. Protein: CASSLEQGGVNEQFF.

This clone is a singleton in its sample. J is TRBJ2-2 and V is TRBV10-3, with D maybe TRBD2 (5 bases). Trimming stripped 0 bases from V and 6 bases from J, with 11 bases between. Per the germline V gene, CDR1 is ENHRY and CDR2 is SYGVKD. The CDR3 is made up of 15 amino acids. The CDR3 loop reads CAISESGSSSGELFF. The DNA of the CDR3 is TGTGCCATCAGTGAGTCTGGGAGCAGTTCCGGGGAGCTGTTTTTT.

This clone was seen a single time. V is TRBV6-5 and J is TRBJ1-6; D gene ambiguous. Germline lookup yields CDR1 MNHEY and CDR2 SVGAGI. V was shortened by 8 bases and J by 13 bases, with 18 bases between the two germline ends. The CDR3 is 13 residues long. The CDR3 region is CASFPGSSEPLHF. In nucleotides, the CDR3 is TGTGCCAGCTTCCCTGGGAGCTCTGAGCCCCTCCACTTT.

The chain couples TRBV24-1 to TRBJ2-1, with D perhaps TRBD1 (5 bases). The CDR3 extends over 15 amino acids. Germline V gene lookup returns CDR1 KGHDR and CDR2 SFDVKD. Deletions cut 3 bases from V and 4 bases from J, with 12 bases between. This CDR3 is CATSDPRTSYNEQFF. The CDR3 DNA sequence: TGTGCCACCAGTGATCCGCGGACAAGTTACAATGAGCAGTTCTTC.

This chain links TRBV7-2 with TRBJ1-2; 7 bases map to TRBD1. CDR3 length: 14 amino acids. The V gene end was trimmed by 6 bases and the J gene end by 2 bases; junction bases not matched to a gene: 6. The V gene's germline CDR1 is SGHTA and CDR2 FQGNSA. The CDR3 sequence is CASRRQGLNYGYTF. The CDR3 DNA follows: TGTGCCAGCAGACGACAGGGTTTGAACTATGGCTACACCTTC.

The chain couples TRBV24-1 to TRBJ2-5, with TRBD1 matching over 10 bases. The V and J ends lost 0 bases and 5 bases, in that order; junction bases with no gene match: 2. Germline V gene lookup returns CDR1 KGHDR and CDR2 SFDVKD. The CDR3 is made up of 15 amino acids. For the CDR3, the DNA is TGTGCCACCAGTGATTTGGGACAGGGGGTCGAGACCCAGTACTTC. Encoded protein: CATSDLGQGVETQYF.

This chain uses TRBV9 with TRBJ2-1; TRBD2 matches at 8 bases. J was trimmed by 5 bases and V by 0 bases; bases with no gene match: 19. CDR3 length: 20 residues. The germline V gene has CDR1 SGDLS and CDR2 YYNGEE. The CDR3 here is CASSVVRWRGAPTRNNEQFF. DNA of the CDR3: TGTGCCAGCAGCGTAGTAAGATGGCGGGGGGCCCCTACCCGGAACAATGAGCAGTTCTTC.

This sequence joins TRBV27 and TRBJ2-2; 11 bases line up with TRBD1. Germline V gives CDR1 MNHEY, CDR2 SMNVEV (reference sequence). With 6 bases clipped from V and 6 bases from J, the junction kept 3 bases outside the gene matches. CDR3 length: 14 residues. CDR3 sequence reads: CASRGQGDAGELFF. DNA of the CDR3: TGTGCCAGCAGGGGACAGGGGGACGCCGGGGAGCTGTTTTTT.

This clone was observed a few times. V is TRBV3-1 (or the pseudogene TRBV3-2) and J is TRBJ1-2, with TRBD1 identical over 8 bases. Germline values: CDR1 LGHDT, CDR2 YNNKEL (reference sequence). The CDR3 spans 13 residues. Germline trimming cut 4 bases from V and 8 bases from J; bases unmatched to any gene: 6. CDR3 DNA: TGTGCCAGCAGCCCCCGGACAGGGCAAGGCTACACCTTC. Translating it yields CASSPRTGQGYTF.

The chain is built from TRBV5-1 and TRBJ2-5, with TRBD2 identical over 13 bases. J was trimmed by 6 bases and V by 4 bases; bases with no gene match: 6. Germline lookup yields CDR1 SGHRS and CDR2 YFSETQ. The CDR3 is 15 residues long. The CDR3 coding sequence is TGCGCCAGCAGCCCCAGGACTAGCGGGAGCCAGACCCAGTACTTC. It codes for CASSPRTSGSQTQYF.

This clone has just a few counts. In DNA form, the CDR3 reads TGTGCCAGCAGCAAAGCGAGGGGGACGGGGCCTAATGAAAAACTGTTTTTT. Its translation is CASSKARGTGPNEKLFF. The rearrangement joins TRBV21-1 to TRBJ1-4; TRBD1, the table's D call, was not compared with the DNA. TRBV21-1 is shown as a pseudogene. This CDR3 comprises 17 residues.

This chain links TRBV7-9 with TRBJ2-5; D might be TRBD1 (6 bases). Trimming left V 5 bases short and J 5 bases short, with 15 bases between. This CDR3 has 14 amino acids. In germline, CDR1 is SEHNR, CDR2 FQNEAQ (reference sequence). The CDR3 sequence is CASSAGQRGETQYF. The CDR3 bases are TGTGCCAGCAGCGCGGGCCAGAGGGGGGAGACCCAGTACTTC.

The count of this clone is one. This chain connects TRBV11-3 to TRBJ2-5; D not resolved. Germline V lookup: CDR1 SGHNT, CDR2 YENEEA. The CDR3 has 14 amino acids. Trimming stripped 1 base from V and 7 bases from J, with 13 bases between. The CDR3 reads CASSLGPASGTQYF. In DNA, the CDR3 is TGTGCCAGCAGCTTAGGCCCAGCTTCGGGGACCCAGTACTTC. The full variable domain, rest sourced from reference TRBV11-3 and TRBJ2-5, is EAGVVQSPRYKIIEKKQPVAFWCNPISGHNTLYWYLQNLGQGPELLIRYENEEAVDDSQLPKDRFSAERLKGVDSTLKIQPAELGDSAVYLCASSLGPASGTQYFGPGTRLLVL.

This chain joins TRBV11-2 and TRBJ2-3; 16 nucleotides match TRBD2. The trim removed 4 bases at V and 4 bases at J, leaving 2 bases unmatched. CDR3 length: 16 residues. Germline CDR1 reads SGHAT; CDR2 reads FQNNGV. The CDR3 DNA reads TGTGCCAGCAGCTCGGGGACTAGCGGGAGGGCAGATACGCAGTATTTT. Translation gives CASSSGTSGRADTQYF.

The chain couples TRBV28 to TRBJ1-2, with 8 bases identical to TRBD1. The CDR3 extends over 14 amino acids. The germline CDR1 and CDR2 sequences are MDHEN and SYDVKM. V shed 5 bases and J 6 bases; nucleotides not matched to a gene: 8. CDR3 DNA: TGTGCCAGCAGTCGGACAGGGAAGATTCATGGCTACACCTTC. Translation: CASSRTGKIHGYTF.

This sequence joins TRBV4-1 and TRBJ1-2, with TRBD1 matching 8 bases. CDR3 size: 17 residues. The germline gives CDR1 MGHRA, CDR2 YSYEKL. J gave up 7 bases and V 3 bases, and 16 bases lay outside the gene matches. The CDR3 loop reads CASSHPLKRQGARGYTF. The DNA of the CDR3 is TGCGCCAGCAGCCACCCCCTGAAGAGGCAGGGGGCACGTGGCTACACCTTC.

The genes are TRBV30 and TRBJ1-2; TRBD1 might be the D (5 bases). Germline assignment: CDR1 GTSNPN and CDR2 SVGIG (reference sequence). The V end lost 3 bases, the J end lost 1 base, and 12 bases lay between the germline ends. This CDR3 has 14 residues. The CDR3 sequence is CAWRLAGGNYGYTF. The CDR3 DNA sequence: TGTGCCTGGAGGTTAGCGGGGGGTAACTATGGCTACACCTTC.

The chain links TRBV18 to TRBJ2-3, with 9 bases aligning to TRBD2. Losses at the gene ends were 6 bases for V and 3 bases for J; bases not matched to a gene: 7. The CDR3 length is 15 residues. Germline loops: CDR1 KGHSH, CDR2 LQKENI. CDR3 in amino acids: CASSPQGLATDTQYF. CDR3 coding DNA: TGTGCCAGCTCCCCCCAGGGACTAGCAACAGATACGCAGTATTTT.

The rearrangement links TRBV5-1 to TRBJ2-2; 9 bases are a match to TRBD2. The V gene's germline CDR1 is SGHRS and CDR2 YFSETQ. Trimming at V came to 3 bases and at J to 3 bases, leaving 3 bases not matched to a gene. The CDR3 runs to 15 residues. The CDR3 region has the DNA TGCGCCAGCAGCTGGCGGGGGGGCGACACCGGGGAGCTGTTTTTT. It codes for CASSWRGGDTGELFF.

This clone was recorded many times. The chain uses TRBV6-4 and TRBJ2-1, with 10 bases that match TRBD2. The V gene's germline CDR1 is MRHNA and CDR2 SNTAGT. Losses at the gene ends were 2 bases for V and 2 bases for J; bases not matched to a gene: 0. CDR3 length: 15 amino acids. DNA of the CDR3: TGTGCCAGCAGTGACAGCGGGGGGGCCTACAATGAGCAGTTCTTC. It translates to CASSDSGGAYNEQFF.

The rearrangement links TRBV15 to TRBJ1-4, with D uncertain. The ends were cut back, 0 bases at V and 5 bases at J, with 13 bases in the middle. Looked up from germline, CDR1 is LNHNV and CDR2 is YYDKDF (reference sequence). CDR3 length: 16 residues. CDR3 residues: CATSREVVRENEKLFF. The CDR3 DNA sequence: TGTGCCACCAGCAGAGAAGTGGTTCGTGAGAATGAAAAACTGTTTTTT.

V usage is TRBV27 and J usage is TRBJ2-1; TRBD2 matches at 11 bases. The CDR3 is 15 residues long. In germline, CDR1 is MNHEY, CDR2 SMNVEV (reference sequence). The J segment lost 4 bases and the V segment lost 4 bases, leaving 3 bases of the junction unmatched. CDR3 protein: CASSSLAGGYNEQFF. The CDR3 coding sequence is TGTGCCAGCAGTTCTCTAGCGGGAGGATACAATGAGCAGTTCTTC.